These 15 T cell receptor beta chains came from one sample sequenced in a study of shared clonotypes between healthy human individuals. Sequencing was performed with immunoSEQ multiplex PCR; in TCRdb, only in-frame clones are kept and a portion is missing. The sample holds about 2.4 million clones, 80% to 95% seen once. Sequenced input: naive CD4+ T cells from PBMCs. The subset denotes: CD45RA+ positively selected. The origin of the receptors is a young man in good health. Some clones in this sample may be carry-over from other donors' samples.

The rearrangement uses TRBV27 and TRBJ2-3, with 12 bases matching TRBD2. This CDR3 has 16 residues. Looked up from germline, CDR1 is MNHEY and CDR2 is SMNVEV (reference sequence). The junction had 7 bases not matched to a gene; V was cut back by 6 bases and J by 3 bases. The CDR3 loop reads CASRGLAGGGTDTQYF. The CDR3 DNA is TGTGCCAGCAGAGGGCTAGCGGGAGGGGGAACAGATACGCAGTATTTT.

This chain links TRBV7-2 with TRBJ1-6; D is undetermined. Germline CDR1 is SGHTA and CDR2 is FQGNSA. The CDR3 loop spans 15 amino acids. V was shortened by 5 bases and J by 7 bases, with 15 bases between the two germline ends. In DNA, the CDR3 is TGTGCCAGCAGCCTTACCGGTGGCTTGAATTCACCCCTCCACTTT. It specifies CASSLTGGLNSPLHF.

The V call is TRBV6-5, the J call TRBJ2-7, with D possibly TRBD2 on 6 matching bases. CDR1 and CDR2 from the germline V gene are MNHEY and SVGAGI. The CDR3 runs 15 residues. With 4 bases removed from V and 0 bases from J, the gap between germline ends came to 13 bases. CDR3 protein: CASSSRSGSSYEQYF. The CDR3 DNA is TGTGCCAGCAGTTCCCGTAGCGGAAGCTCCTACGAGCAGTACTTC.

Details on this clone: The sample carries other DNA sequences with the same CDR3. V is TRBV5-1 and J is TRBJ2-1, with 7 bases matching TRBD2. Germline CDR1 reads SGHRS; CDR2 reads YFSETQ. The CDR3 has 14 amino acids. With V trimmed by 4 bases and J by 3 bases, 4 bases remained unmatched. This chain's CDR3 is CASSPSGNYNEQFF. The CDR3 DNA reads TGCGCCAGCAGCCCTAGCGGTAACTACAATGAGCAGTTCTTC.

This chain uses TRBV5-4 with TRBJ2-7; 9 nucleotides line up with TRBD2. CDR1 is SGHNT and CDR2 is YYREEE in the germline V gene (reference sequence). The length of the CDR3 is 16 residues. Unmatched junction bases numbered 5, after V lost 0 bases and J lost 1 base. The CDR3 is CASSLVRTSASYEQYF. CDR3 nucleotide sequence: TGTGCCAGCAGCTTGGTACGGACTAGCGCATCCTACGAGCAGTACTTC.

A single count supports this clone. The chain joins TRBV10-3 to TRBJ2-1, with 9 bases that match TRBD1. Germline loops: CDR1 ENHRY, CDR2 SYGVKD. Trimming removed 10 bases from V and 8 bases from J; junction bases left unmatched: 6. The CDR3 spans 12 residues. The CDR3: CATGQGIDEQFF. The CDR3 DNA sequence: TGTGCCACCGGACAGGGGATCGATGAGCAGTTCTTC.

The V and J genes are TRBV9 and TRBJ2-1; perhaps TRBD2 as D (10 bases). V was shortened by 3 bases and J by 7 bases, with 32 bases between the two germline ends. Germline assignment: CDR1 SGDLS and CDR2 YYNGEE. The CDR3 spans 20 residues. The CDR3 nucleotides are TGTGCCAGCAGCGAATTTCCGGGACAGGGTCGCCTAGCGGGAGAGAATGAGCAGTTCTTC. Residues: CASSEFPGQGRLAGENEQFF. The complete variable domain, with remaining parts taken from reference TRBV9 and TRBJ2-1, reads DSGVTQTPKHLITATGQRVTLRCSPRSGDLSVYWYQQSLDQGLQFLIQYYNGEERAKGNILERFSAQQFPDLHSELNLSSLELGDSALYFCASSEFPGQGRLAGENEQFFGPGTRLTVL.

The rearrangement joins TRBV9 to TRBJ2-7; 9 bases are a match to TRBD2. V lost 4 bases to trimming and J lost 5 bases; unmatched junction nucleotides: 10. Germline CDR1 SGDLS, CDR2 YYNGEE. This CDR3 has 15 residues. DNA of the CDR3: TGTGCCAGCAGCCCCCAGGGGACTAGCTACGACGAGCAGTACTTC. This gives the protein CASSPQGTSYDEQYF.

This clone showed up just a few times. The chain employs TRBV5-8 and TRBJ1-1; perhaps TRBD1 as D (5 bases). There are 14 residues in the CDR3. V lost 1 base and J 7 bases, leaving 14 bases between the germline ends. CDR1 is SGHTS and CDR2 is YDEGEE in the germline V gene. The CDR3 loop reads CASSLTAYDSEAFF. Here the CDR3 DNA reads TGTGCCAGCAGCTTGACGGCTTATGACAGTGAAGCTTTCTTT. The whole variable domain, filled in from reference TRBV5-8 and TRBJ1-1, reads EAGVTQSPTHLIKTRGQQATLRCSPISGHTSVYWYQQALGLGLQFLLWYDEGEERNRGNFPPRFSGRQFPNYSSELNVNALELEDSALYLCASSLTAYDSEAFFGQGTRLTVV.

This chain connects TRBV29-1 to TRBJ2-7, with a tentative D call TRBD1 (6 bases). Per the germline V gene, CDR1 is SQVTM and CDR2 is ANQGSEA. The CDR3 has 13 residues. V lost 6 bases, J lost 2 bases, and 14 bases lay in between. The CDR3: CSVGVGAPYEQYF. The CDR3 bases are TGCAGCGTGGGGGTGGGGGCCCCCTACGAGCAGTACTTC.

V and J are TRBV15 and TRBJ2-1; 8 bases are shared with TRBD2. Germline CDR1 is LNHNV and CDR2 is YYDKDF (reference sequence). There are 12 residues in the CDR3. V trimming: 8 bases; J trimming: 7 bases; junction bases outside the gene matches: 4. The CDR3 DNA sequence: TGTGCCACCGGCGGGGGGCGGAATGAGCAGTTCTTC. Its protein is CATGGGRNEQFF.

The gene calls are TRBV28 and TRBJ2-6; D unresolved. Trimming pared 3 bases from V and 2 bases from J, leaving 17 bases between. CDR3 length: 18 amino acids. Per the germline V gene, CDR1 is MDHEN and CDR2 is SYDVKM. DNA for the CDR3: TGTGCCAGCAGTTTTGGATTCTACAGCAGAGCTGGGGCCAACGTCCTGACTTTC. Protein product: CASSFGFYSRAGANVLTF.

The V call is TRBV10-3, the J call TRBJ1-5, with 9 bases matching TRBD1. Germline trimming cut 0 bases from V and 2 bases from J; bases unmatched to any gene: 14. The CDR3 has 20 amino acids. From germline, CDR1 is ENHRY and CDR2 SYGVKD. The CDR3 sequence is CAISESGTGTSNSGNQPQHF. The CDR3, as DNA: TGTGCCATCAGTGAGTCGGGGACAGGGACTTCCAATAGCGGCAATCAGCCCCAGCATTTT.

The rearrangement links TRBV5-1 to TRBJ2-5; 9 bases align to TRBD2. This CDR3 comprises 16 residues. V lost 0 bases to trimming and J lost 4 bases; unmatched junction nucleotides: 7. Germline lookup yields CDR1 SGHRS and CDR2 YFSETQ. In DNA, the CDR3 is TGCGCCAGCAGCTTGGCCCCAGCGGGAGGCGGAGAGACCCAGTACTTC. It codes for CASSLAPAGGGETQYF.

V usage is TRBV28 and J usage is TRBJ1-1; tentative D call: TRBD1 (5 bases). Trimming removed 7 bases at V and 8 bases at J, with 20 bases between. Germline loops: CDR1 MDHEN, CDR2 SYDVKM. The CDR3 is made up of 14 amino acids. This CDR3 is CASINSGTVREAFF. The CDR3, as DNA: TGTGCCAGCATTAACTCGGGGACGGTAAGAGAAGCTTTCTTT.